The rows below give T cell receptor beta chains drawn from one sample of a study of blood T cell repertoires in COVID-19. Profiling relied on immunoSEQ multiplex PCR, and the TCRdb table lists in-frame clones only, not all of them. The profile shows 150,000 to 190,000 clones, around 80% of them singletons. Material for sequencing was peripheral blood. These receptors all come from a man aged 55 to 70 with acute or convalescent COVID-19. Each CDR3 is given with its conserved first and last residue. A D gene is named only where the DNA matches it firmly. Clone size appears in some rows only: once, few, many, or a class for an expanded clone.

V gene	clone size	J gene	D gene	CDR3 protein	CDR3 DNA
TRBV5-1	-	TRBJ2-7	TRBD2	CASTHGGSYEQYF	TGCGCCAGCACCCACGGGGGGTCCTACGAGCAGTACTTC
TRBV6-2/TRBV6-3	-	TRBJ1-2	-	CASSYTGRDVGGYTF	TGTGCCAGCAGTTACACGGGCAGGGATGTGGGCGGCTACACCTTC
TRBV6-2/TRBV6-3	-	TRBJ2-1	TRBD2	CASSYSGRGVWDEQFF	TGTGCCAGCAGTTATTCGGGCCGGGGGGTTTGGGATGAGCAGTTCTTC
TRBV9	-	TRBJ2-5	-	CASSVGSTTRETQYF	TGTGCCAGCAGCGTAGGGTCTACCACTAGGGAGACCCAGTACTTC
TRBV13	-	TRBJ2-2	-	CASSYLPNTGELFF	TGTGCCAGCAGCTACCTACCGAACACCGGGGAGCTGTTTTTT
TRBV12-3/TRBV12-4	-	TRBJ1-2	-	CASRAVYGYTF	TGTGCCAGCAGGGCTGTCTATGGCTACACCTTC
TRBV10-3	-	TRBJ2-2	-	CAISPREAGELFF	TGTGCCATCAGCCCGAGGGAGGCCGGGGAGCTGTTTTTT
TRBV19	-	TRBJ2-6	-	CASRLTGFSGANVLTF	TGTGCCAGTAGGCTCACAGGTTTCTCTGGGGCCAACGTCCTGACTTTC
TRBV7-2	-	TRBJ1-6	TRBD1	CASSLQGANSPLHF	TGTGCCAGCAGCCTACAGGGGGCGAATTCACCCCTCCACTTT
TRBV29-1	-	TRBJ1-1	-	CSVGDTWNTEAFF	TGCAGCGTTGGGGACACTTGGAACACTGAAGCTTTCTTT
TRBV25-1	-	TRBJ2-1	-	CASSPSLFYNEQFF	TGTGCCAGCAGCCCTAGCCTCTTCTACAATGAGCAGTTCTTC
TRBV5-1	-	TRBJ2-7	-	CASSRGASSYEQYF	TGCGCCAGCAGCCGCGGGGCGAGCTCCTACGAGCAGTACTTC
TRBV11-2	-	TRBJ2-3	TRBD2	CASSTAGVGTDTQYF	TGTGCCAGCAGCACAGCGGGAGTAGGCACAGATACGCAGTATTTT
TRBV6-2/TRBV6-3	-	TRBJ1-5	-	CASSYDRSNQPQHF	TGTGCCAGCAGTTACGACAGATCCAATCAGCCCCAGCATTTT
TRBV28	-	TRBJ1-5	TRBD1	CASGSQQGAWNQPQHF	TGTGCCAGCGGATCCCAGCAGGGGGCTTGGAATCAGCCCCAGCATTTT
TRBV10-2	-	TRBJ2-7	-	CASSQTRGRGIYEQYF	TGCGCCAGCAGTCAAACGCGGGGCAGGGGGATCTACGAGCAGTACTTC
TRBV19	-	TRBJ2-3	-	CASSIGSDRGTQYF	TGTGCCAGTAGTATTGGATCCGATCGGGGGACGCAGTATTTT
TRBV11-3	-	TRBJ2-2	TRBD1	CASSLDWVTGTTGELFF	TGTGCCAGCAGCTTAGATTGGGTGACAGGGACCACCGGGGAGCTGTTTTTT
TRBV27	-	TRBJ1-2	TRBD1	CASSRKPGTGFAGYTF	TGTGCCAGCAGTCGTAAACCCGGGACAGGCTTCGCGGGCTACACCTTC
TRBV18	-	TRBJ2-5	TRBD2	CASSPVAGGRETQYF	TGTGCCAGCTCACCAGTAGCGGGAGGGCGCGAGACCCAGTACTTC
TRBV10-2	-	TRBJ2-7	TRBD1	CASSERQGPYEQYF	TGCGCCAGCAGTGAGAGACAGGGCCCCTACGAGCAGTACTTC
TRBV5-6	-	TRBJ1-6	-	CASTLGGAGSPLHF	TGTGCCAGCACCCTGGGAGGCGCGGGGTCACCCCTCCACTTT
TRBV4-3	-	TRBJ2-7	-	CASSQEARAYEQYF	TGCGCCAGCAGCCAAGAGGCCAGGGCCTACGAGCAGTACTTC
TRBV29-1	-	TRBJ1-3	-	CSGLVSGNTIYF	TGCAGCGGACTAGTCTCTGGAAACACCATATATTTT
TRBV6-6	-	TRBJ2-5	TRBD2	CASSYGTSGRVATQYF	TGTGCCAGCAGTTACGGGACTAGCGGGAGGGTGGCGACCCAGTACTTC
TRBV10-2	-	TRBJ2-2	-	CASGGRGNTGELFF	TGCGCCAGTGGTGGGCGGGGGAACACCGGGGAGCTGTTTTTT
TRBV4-1	-	TRBJ2-2	TRBD2	CASSQGLGLVLGELFF	TGCGCCAGCAGCCAAGGTCTTGGACTAGTACTCGGGGAGCTGTTTTTT
TRBV28	-	TRBJ2-7	TRBD1	CASSPRTGTSSYEQYF	TGTGCCAGCAGTCCCCGGACAGGGACAAGCTCCTACGAGCAGTACTTC
TRBV2	-	TRBJ2-7	TRBD1	CASSLNYPRDREGEQYF	TGTGCCAGCAGTCTCAACTACCCCCGGGACAGGGAGGGCGAGCAGTACTTC
TRBV13	-	TRBJ2-7	TRBD1	CARDLGQGHEQYF	TGTGCCAGGGACCTGGGACAGGGGCACGAGCAGTACTTC
TRBV9	-	TRBJ2-2	TRBD2	CASSDRLAGSGELFF	TGTGCCAGCAGCGACCGACTAGCGGGAAGCGGGGAGCTGTTTTTT
TRBV30	-	TRBJ1-6	-	CAWGTVESPLHF	TGTGCCTGGGGGACGGTGGAGTCACCCCTCCACTTT
TRBV5-8	-	TRBJ1-2	-	CASRLKIRNYTF	TGTGCCAGCAGGCTCAAGATCAGAAACTACACCTTC
TRBV6-5	-	TRBJ2-7	-	CASSNGRGGSYEQYF	TGTGCCAGCAGCAATGGCAGGGGCGGAAGCTACGAGCAGTACTTC
TRBV4-2	-	TRBJ1-2	-	CASSQERSYGYTF	TGTGCCAGCAGCCAAGAACGGAGCTATGGCTACACCTTC
TRBV3-1/TRBV3-2	-	TRBJ2-2	-	CASRRTGNTGELFF	TGTGCCAGCAGACGAACAGGGAACACCGGGGAGCTGTTTTTT
TRBV21-1	few	TRBJ2-7	-	CASSLLGAGGNYEQYF	TGTGCCAGCAGCCTCCTGGGGGCAGGGGGCAACTACGAGCAGTACTTC
TRBV7-6	-	TRBJ1-4	TRBD1	CASSLRTGGTNEKLFF	TGTGCCAGCAGCTTACGGACAGGGGGCACTAATGAAAAACTGTTTTTT
TRBV6-6	-	TRBJ1-2	-	CASSQTDNYGYTF	TGTGCCAGCAGCCAGACAGATAACTATGGCTACACCTTC
TRBV12-3/TRBV12-4	few	TRBJ2-5	-	CASSFSGAETQYF	TGTGCCAGCAGTTTCAGTGGGGCGGAGACCCAGTACTTC
TRBV19	once	TRBJ2-7	-	CASSTPNGEQYF	TGTGCCAGTAGTACCCCGAACGGGGAGCAGTACTTC
TRBV18	-	TRBJ2-2	-	CASSPRGEPTGELFF	TGTGCCAGCTCACCACGGGGGGAACCCACCGGGGAGCTGTTTTTT
TRBV19	-	TRBJ1-6	-	CASSGGAGQPYNSPLHF	TGTGCCAGTAGTGGGGGCGCAGGGCAACCCTATAATTCACCCCTCCACTTT
TRBV5-4	-	TRBJ2-7	TRBD1	CASSPDRGSYEQYF	TGTGCCAGCAGCCCGGACAGGGGCTCCTACGAGCAGTACTTC
TRBV30	-	TRBJ2-6	TRBD1	CAWSKGAGASGANVLTF	TGTGCCTGGAGTAAGGGGGCCGGTGCCTCTGGGGCCAACGTCCTGACTTTC
TRBV3-1/TRBV3-2	once	TRBJ2-7	TRBD1	CASSQGTGVIEQYF	TGTGCCAGCAGTCAAGGGACAGGGGTAATCGAGCAGTACTTC
TRBV7-2	-	TRBJ2-5	-	CASSLGASPETQYF	TGTGCCAGCAGCTTAGGCGCTTCTCCCGAGACCCAGTACTTC
TRBV5-1	-	TRBJ2-5	-	CASSKPQGFVETQYF	TGCGCCAGCAGCAAACCCCAGGGGTTCGTGGAGACCCAGTACTTC
TRBV30	once	TRBJ1-5	-	CAWSAPENQPQHF	TGTGCCTGGAGTGCACCTGAGAATCAGCCCCAGCATTTT
TRBV19	-	TRBJ2-1	TRBD2	CASTPGLAGVEQFF	TGTGCCAGTACACCGGGACTAGCGGGAGTTGAGCAGTTCTTC
TRBV29-1	few	TRBJ2-5	TRBD1	CSVDRDRGRETQYF	TGCAGCGTGGACCGGGACAGGGGGCGAGAGACCCAGTACTTC
TRBV15	few	TRBJ1-5	TRBD1	CATSRETGGWQPQHF	TGTGCCACCAGCAGAGAGACAGGGGGCTGGCAGCCCCAGCATTTT
TRBV10-2	-	TRBJ2-1	-	CASRADYPASEEQFF	TGCGCCAGCAGGGCCGACTATCCCGCGTCTGAAGAGCAGTTCTTC
TRBV18	-	TRBJ1-1	TRBD1	CASSPPSGGSEAFF	TGTGCCAGCTCACCACCCTCAGGGGGCTCTGAAGCTTTCTTT
TRBV14	-	TRBJ2-1	TRBD2	CASSGGGVGEQFF	TGTGCCAGCAGCGGGGGGGGAGTGGGTGAGCAGTTCTTC
TRBV19	-	TRBJ1-4	TRBD1	CASIGGQGIGKLFF	TGTGCCAGTATTGGGGGACAGGGGATCGGAAAACTGTTTTTT
TRBV7-3	-	TRBJ2-1	TRBD2	CASSLTAGVGGEQFF	TGTGCCAGCAGCTTAACGGCGGGAGTCGGTGGTGAGCAGTTCTTC
TRBV27	-	TRBJ1-5	-	CASSLQSSSNQPQHF	TGTGCCAGCAGTTTACAATCCAGTTCCAATCAGCCCCAGCATTTT
TRBV14	few	TRBJ2-7	TRBD1	CASSPKTFDRGPYEQYF	TGTGCCAGCAGCCCAAAAACCTTTGACAGGGGTCCCTACGAGCAGTACTTC